The subject of this entry is one T cell receptor (beta chain). The V gene's germline CDR1 is MGHRA and CDR2 YSYEKL. This CDR3 contains 19 residues. The V gene end was trimmed by 2 bases and the J gene end by 1 base; junction bases not matched to a gene: 11. One entry per CDR3 protein, called by TCRdb with MiXCR from the 5' RACE reads. The sample contains approximately 1.8 million distinct CDR3 sequences, around 33% of which appear only once. These data originate in a study of identical twins. Sample: cord blood. The sequence derives from a newborn girl in good health. The chain employs TRBV4-1 and TRBJ2-5, with TRBD2 matching over 12 bases. DNA of the CDR3: TGCGCCAGCAGCCAACTTTCGCGGATACTAGCGGGAGGCCAAGAGACCCAGTACTTC. This sequence encodes CASSQLSRILAGGQETQYF.